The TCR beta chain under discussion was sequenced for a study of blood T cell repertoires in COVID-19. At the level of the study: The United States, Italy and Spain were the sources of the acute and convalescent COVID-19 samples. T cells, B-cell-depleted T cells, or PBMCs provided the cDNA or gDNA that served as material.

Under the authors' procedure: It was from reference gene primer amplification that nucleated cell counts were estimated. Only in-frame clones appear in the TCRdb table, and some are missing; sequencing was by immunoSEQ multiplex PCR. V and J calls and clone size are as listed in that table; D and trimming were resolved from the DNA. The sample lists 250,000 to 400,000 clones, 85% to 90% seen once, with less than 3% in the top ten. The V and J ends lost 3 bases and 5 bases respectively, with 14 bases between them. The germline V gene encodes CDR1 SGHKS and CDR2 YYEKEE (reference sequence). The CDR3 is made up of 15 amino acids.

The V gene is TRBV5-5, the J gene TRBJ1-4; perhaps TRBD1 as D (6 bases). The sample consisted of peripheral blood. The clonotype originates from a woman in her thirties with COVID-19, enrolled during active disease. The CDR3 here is CASSSQQGRNEKLFF. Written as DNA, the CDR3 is TGTGCCAGCAGCTCGCAACAGGGCCGGAATGAAAAACTGTTTTTT.